The clone carrying this T cell receptor (beta chain) was detected once. The sample comes from a study of shared clonotypes between healthy human individuals. At the level of the study: A donor's plate count was three for CD4 naive and three for CD4 memory; CD8 naive had two and CD8 memory one.

Germline CDR1 ENHRY, CDR2 SYGVKD. The germline V and J ends were trimmed by 10 bases and 2 bases, with 15 bases remaining between them. The CDR3 runs to 14 residues. Every subset's genomic DNA went evenly onto several immunoSEQ plates. The data were produced by immunoSEQ multiplex PCR, yet TCRdb's version contains in-frame clones alone and is incomplete. The sample yields around 2,000,000 clones, roughly 94% seen once. The chain recombines TRBV10-3 with TRBJ1-5; D gene unclear. The TCR comes from a man younger than 35 in good health. The sequencing input was naive CD4+ T cells sorted from blood. Subset described: CD45RA+ positively selected. CDR3 in DNA: TGTGCCACAGCCTGGGGTATAGGCAATCAGCCCCAGCATTTT. It translates to CATAWGIGNQPQHF.